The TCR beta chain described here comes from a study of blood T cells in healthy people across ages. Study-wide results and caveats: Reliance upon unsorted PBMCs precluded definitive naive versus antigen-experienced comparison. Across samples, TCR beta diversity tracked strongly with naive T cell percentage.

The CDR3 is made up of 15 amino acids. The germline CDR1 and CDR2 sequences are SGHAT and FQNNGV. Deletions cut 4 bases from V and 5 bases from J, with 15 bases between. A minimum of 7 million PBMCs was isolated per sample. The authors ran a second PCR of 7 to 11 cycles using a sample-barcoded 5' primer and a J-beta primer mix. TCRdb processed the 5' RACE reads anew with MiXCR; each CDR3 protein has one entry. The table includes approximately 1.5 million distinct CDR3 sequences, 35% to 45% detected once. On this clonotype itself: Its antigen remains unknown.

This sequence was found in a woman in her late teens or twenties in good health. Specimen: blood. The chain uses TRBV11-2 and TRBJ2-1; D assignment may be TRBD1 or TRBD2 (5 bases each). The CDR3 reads CASSSSRDGNNEQFF. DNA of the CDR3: TGTGCCAGCAGCTCGTCCCGGGACGGAAACAATGAGCAGTTCTTC.